The rows below give T cell receptor beta chains drawn from one sample of a study of Ad26.COV2.S vaccination and SARS-CoV-2 variants. The table came from immunoSEQ multiplex PCR; TCRdb's copy has only in-frame clones and leaves some out. The data contain some 290,000 clones, roughly 86% of them singletons. Sequenced here: peripheral blood, sampled in a trial of Ad26.COV2.S vaccine versus placebo. The receptors shown here come from a person between 18 and 59 years old who received the Ad26.COV2.S COVID-19 vaccine or a placebo. CDR3s include the opening cysteine and the closing phenylalanine or tryptophan. D genes are given only for firm matches. Expanded clones are given a class, and other clones once, few, many or no size at all.

clone size,D gene,J gene,CDR3 length,V gene,CDR3 DNA,CDR3 protein
.,.,TRBJ2-7,12,TRBV6-6,TGTGCCAGCAGTTTTGGGCCGAGTGGTCAGTACTTC,CASSFGPSGQYF
.,.,TRBJ1-4,18,TRBV30,TGTGCCTGGAGCCGAGGGACTGAACTCCCTCCAACTAATGAAAAACTGTTTTTT,CAWSRGTELPPTNEKLFF
.,TRBD1,TRBJ2-1,14,TRBV9,TGTGCCAGCAGCCCTTTGGGACAGCTCCATGAGCAGTTCTTC,CASSPLGQLHEQFF
.,.,TRBJ1-3,16,TRBV9,TGTGCCAGCAGCGCATCCGGGACGGGGTCTCGAAACACCATATATTTT,CASSASGTGSRNTIYF
.,TRBD1,TRBJ1-3,20,TRBV18,TGTGCCAGCTCACCGCGCTTTCCGGGACAGGACTCCCGCTCTGGAAACACCATATATTTT,CASSPRFPGQDSRSGNTIYF
.,.,TRBJ2-5,15,TRBV19,TGTGCCAGTAGTATAGAAGCGGGCATACAAGAGACCCAGTACTTC,CASSIEAGIQETQYF
.,TRBD1,TRBJ1-4,15,TRBV7-2,TGTGCCAGCAGCGGCACCGGGACAGGGGATGAAAAACTGTTTTTT,CASSGTGTGDEKLFF
many,.,TRBJ2-6,18,TRBV19,TGTGCCAGTAGTACCATAGGATGGGAAGACTCTGGGGCCAACGTCCTGACTTTC,CASSTIGWEDSGANVLTF
once,.,TRBJ2-3,15,TRBV18,TGTGCCAGCTCACCAATTGCGGGGTCAGGGGATACGCAGTATTTT,CASSPIAGSGDTQYF
.,.,TRBJ2-6,13,TRBV6-6,TGTGCCAGCAGCCAGTTCGGGGCCAACGTCCTGACTTTC,CASSQFGANVLTF
.,.,TRBJ1-1,14,TRBV5-1,TGCGCCAGCAGCTTGCAGGGCTCGAACACTGAAGCTTTCTTT,CASSLQGSNTEAFF
.,TRBD1,TRBJ1-4,14,TRBV7-9,TGTGCCAGCAGCTTCGGGACAGGGGTTGAAAAACTGTTTTTT,CASSFGTGVEKLFF
.,.,TRBJ1-1,15,TRBV9,TGTGCCAGCAGCGTGGGTTGGGGGGGAATGGCTGAAGCTTTCTTT,CASSVGWGGMAEAFF
.,.,TRBJ2-5,15,TRBV3-1/TRBV3-2,TGTGCCAGCAGCCCGCGGGGCAGGGCTATAGAGACCCAGTACTTC,CASSPRGRAIETQYF
.,.,TRBJ1-1,13,TRBV3-1/TRBV3-2,TGTGCCAGCAGCCAGAGGGTTCCGACTGAAGCTTTCTTT,CASSQRVPTEAFF
.,.,TRBJ1-1,11,TRBV27,TGTGCCAGCAGTTCCCGCCGTGAAGCTTTCTTT,CASSSRREAFF
.,.,TRBJ2-5,14,TRBV9,TGTGCCAGCAGCGTTATGGACAGTGGGGAGACCCAGTACTTC,CASSVMDSGETQYF
few,.,TRBJ2-7,15,TRBV4-1,TGCGCCAGCAGCTCCAGACGTGGCGGGGTATACGAGCAGTACTTC,CASSSRRGGVYEQYF
once,.,TRBJ1-3,14,TRBV7-2,TGTGCCAGCAGCCTTGGAATATCTGGAAACACCATATATTTT,CASSLGISGNTIYF
.,TRBD1,TRBJ1-2,14,TRBV10-3,TGTGCCATCAGTGATTATAGGACAGGGCTCGGCTACACCTTC,CAISDYRTGLGYTF
.,TRBD1,TRBJ2-2,16,TRBV7-2,TGTGCCAGCAGCTTAGGGACAGGGGGCAACTTTGGGGAGCTGTTTTTT,CASSLGTGGNFGELFF
.,TRBD1,TRBJ2-3,16,TRBV2,TGTGCCAGCAGCTTGGGGACAGACGCTAGCACAGATACGCAGTATTTT,CASSLGTDASTDTQYF
.,.,TRBJ1-2,12,TRBV5-4,TGTGCCAGCAGCCTAGGGCAAGATAGCTACACCTTC,CASSLGQDSYTF
.,TRBD1,TRBJ1-3,16,TRBV28,TGTGCCAGCAGTTCGCCAGGGGGTTTAAATGGAAACACCATATATTTT,CASSSPGGLNGNTIYF
.,.,TRBJ2-7,13,TRBV12-3/TRBV12-4,TGTGCCAGCAGCACTGGGGTGTCCTACGAGCAGTACTTC,CASSTGVSYEQYF
.,.,TRBJ2-7,14,TRBV6-5,TGTGCCAGCAGTCCCCAGGGGACTTCCTACGAGCAGTACTTC,CASSPQGTSYEQYF
once,.,TRBJ2-3,15,TRBV11-3,TGTGCCAGCAGCCCGGGGACCCTCCCGACAGATACGCAGTATTTT,CASSPGTLPTDTQYF
.,.,TRBJ1-5,12,TRBV12-5,TGTGCTAGTGGTTTGGACAATCAGCCCCAGCATTTT,CASGLDNQPQHF
.,TRBD1,TRBJ1-1,13,TRBV6-5,TGTGCCAGCAGTTACCCCGGGACAGGTGAAGCTTTCTTT,CASSYPGTGEAFF
.,TRBD1,TRBJ1-1,15,TRBV27,TGTGCCAGCAGTCTCCGGGACAGGGGTTTCACTGAAGCTTTCTTT,CASSLRDRGFTEAFF
.,.,TRBJ1-1,11,TRBV19,TGTGCCAGTAGTCGGGACGTAGAAGCTTTCTTT,CASSRDVEAFF
once,.,TRBJ1-6,13,TRBV6-5,TGTGCCAGCAGTTACTCCCAGCGTTCACCCCTCCACTTT,CASSYSQRSPLHF
.,.,TRBJ1-2,15,TRBV30,TGTGCCTGGACAGCTGGGGCAGGCCACAACTATGGCTACACCTTC,CAWTAGAGHNYGYTF
.,.,TRBJ2-1,18,TRBV7-9,TGTGCCAGCTGGGGTCCAAAGGGGGGAGGAGAAACCTACAATGAGCAGTTCTTC,CASWGPKGGGETYNEQFF
.,TRBD1,TRBJ1-6,15,TRBV27,TGTGCCAGCAGAGCAGGACAGGGGGCTTTTTCACCCCTCCACTTT,CASRAGQGAFSPLHF
.,.,TRBJ2-2,14,TRBV4-1,TGCGCCAGCAGGCCGGTGGGCGACACCGGGGAGCTGTTTTTT,CASRPVGDTGELFF
.,.,TRBJ1-4,17,TRBV19,TGTGCCAGTAGTACCCGGGTCCGAATTCAGGATAATGAAAAACTGTTTTTT,CASSTRVRIQDNEKLFF
.,.,TRBJ2-1,14,TRBV6-5,TGTGCCAGCAGTTATGGGGCTAGTGACAATGAGCAGTTCTTC,CASSYGASDNEQFF
.,.,TRBJ2-7,15,TRBV7-2,TGTGCCAGCAGCTTAGTTGGCGGATCGGGCTACGAGCAGTACTTC,CASSLVGGSGYEQYF
.,.,TRBJ2-7,13,TRBV10-3,TGTGCCGTTACCCCGGGAGATTACTACGAGCAGTACTTC,CAVTPGDYYEQYF
.,.,TRBJ1-2,13,TRBV3-1/TRBV3-2,TGTGCCAGCAGCCAAGCGGGTGGGGGAGGCTACACCTTC,CASSQAGGGGYTF
.,TRBD2,TRBJ2-1,16,TRBV7-6,TGTGCCAGCAGCTCCGAGCGGGGGGGCTTTGGCAATGAGCAGTTCTTC,CASSSERGGFGNEQFF
.,.,TRBJ2-5,12,TRBV7-2,TGTGCCAGCAGCTTAACTAGGGAGACCCAGTACTTC,CASSLTRETQYF
once,.,TRBJ1-1,16,TRBV19,TGTGCCAGTAGTATCCCCCCACCCGGGTCAGGGACTGAAGCTTTCTTT,CASSIPPPGSGTEAFF
.,TRBD1,TRBJ2-1,15,TRBV27,TGTGCCAGCAGTTGGGGCCAGGGGGACTACAATGAGCAGTTCTTC,CASSWGQGDYNEQFF